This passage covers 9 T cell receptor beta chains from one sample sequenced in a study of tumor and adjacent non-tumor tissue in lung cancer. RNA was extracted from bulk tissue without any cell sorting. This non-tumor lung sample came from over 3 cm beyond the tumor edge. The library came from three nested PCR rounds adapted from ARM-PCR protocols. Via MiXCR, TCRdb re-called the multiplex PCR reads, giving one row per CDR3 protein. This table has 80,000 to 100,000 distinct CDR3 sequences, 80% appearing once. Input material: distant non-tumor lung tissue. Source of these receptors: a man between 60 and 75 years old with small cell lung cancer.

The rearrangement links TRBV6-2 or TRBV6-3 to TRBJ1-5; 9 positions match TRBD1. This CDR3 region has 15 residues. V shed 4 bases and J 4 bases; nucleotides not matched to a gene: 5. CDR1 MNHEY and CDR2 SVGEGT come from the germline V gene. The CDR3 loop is CASSWPGQGNQPQHF. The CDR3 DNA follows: TGTGCCAGCAGTTGGCCCGGACAGGGGAATCAGCCCCAGCATTTT.

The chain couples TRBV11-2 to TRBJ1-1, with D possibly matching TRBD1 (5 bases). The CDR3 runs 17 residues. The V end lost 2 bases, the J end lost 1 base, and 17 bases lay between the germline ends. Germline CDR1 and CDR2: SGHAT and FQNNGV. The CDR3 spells CASSLTRGLGWNTEAFF. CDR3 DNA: TGTGCCAGCAGCTTAACAAGGGGCCTGGGTTGGAACACTGAAGCTTTCTTT.

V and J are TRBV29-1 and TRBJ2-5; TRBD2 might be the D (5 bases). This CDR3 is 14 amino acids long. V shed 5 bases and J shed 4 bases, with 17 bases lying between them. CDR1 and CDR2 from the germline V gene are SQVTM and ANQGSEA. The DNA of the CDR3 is TGCAGCGTTAATGCACACCTAGCTAGAGAGACCCAGTACTTC. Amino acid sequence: CSVNAHLARETQYF.

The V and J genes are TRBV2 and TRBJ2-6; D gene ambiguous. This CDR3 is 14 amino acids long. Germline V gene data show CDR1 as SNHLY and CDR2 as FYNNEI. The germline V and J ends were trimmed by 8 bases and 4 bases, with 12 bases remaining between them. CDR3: CASGHDSGANVLTF. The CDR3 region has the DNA TGTGCCAGCGGGCATGACTCCGGGGCCAACGTCCTGACTTTC.

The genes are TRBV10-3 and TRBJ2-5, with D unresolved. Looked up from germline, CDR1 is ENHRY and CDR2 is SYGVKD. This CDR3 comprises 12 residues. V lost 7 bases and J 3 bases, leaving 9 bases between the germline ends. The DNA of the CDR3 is TGTGCCATCAATGCCAAGGAAGAGACCCAGTACTTC. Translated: CAINAKEETQYF.

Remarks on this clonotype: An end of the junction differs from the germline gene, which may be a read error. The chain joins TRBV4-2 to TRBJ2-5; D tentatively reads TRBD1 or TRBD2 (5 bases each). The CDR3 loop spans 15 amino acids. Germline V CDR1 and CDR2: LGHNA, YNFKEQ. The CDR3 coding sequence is TGTGCCAGCAGCCAATATGGGACCACTCAAGAGACCCAGCACTTC. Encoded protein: CASSQYGTTQETQHF.

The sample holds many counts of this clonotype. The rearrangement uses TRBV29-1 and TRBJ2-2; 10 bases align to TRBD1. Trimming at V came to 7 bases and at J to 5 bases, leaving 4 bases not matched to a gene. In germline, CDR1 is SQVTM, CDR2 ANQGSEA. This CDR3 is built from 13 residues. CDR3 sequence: CSGQGAVTGELFF. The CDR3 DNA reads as TGCAGCGGACAGGGGGCAGTTACCGGGGAGCTGTTTTTT.

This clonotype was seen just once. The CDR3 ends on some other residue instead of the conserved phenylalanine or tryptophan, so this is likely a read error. DNA of the CDR3: TGTGCCAGCAGCTCAGCGGACTCGAGCACCGGGGAGCTGTTTTCT. Its protein product is CASSSADSSTGELFS. The chain links TRBV4-1 to TRBJ2-2; TRBD2 might be the D (5 bases). Per germline, CDR1 MGHRA and CDR2 YSYEKL. CDR3 size: 15 residues.

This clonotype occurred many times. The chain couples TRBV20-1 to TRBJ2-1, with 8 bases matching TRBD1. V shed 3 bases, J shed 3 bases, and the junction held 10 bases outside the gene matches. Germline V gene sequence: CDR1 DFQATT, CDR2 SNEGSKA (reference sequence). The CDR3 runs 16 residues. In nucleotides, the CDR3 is TGCAGTGCTAGGTTCTCCGGGACAGGTAACTACAATGAGCAGTTCTTC. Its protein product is CSARFSGTGNYNEQFF.